This T cell receptor (beta chain) was obtained from a study of shared clonotypes between healthy human individuals. Notes on the study in general: Sampling covered nothing but blood. Tissue TCR repertoires likely differ from those found in blood.

Concerning this clone itself: Its specificity is unknown.

CDR3 length: 19 amino acids. Looked up from germline, CDR1 is SEHNR and CDR2 is FQNEAQ (reference sequence). Trimming at V came to 5 bases and at J to 1 base, leaving 13 bases not matched to a gene. Profiled with immunoSEQ multiplex PCR; TCRdb holds only in-frame clones, not every one. Of 2 million to 2.5 million clones detected, approximately 95% appear once; the ten largest clones hold about 0.37%. The rearrangement links TRBV7-9 to TRBJ2-7; 14 bases are shared with TRBD2. The TCR sequence derives from a man younger than 30 in good health. Some clones in this sample may be carry-over from other donors' samples. Sequenced: naive CD4+ T cells from PBMCs. Subset described: CD45RA+ positively selected. The CDR3 reads CASSPPRTSGRSRSYEQYF. The DNA of the CDR3 is TGTGCCAGCAGCCCCCCTCGGACTAGCGGGAGGTCGAGGTCCTACGAGCAGTACTTC.